The 21 T cell receptor beta chains given below trace back to one sample, sequenced in a study of T cell responses to AZD1222 COVID-19 vaccine (dated by TCRdb to the early 2020s). The time point label corresponds to: baseline before first vaccination. Receptor libraries were prepared by the immunoSEQ multiplex PCR assay. What TCRdb holds here is the immuneACCESS table cut down to in-frame rearrangements. Part of the clones is not present; checked against another copy, under half of the missing clones reflect an unresolved V gene, and the others are unexplained. This sample has 130,000 to 150,000 clones in its table, and approximately 88% of those were observed once. The top ten clones comprise more than 13% of the sample. The sequencing used peripheral blood, collected on day 0 of AZD1222 vaccination. Every receptor here comes from an adult in good health.

The sample holds a few counts of this clone. The genes are TRBV5-4 and TRBJ1-1; maybe TRBD1 (5 bases). Trimming shortened V by 3 bases and J by 4 bases, and 19 bases separated the two germline ends. Germline CDR1 is SGHNT and CDR2 is YYREEE (reference sequence). CDR3 length: 16 residues. CDR3: CASSSGGRGRGTEAFF. The DNA of the CDR3 is TGTGCCAGCAGCTCCGGTGGTCGGGGAAGGGGCACTGAAGCTTTCTTT.

The CDR3 region is CASSIGRINTEAFF. CDR3 in DNA: TGTGCCAGTAGTATAGGGCGGATTAACACTGAAGCTTTCTTT. The rearrangement joins TRBV19 to TRBJ1-1; D gene uncertain. The CDR3 is made up of 14 amino acids. Deletions cut 1 base from V and 2 bases from J, with 8 bases between. From germline, CDR1 is LNHDA and CDR2 SQIVND (reference sequence).

The chain is built from TRBV12-3 or TRBV12-4 and TRBJ2-5; 7 nucleotides line up with TRBD2. V lost 5 bases, J lost 5 bases, and 5 bases stayed unmatched. The CDR3 length is 13 residues. The CDR3 nucleotides are TGTGCCAGCAGTGGCCGGGAGGCGGAGACCCAGTACTTC. Residues: CASSGREAETQYF.

The chain joins TRBV6-2 or TRBV6-3 to TRBJ1-6; tentative D call: TRBD1 (5 bases). The CDR3 length is 15 residues. Trimming cost V 2 bases and J 7 bases, with 12 bases left between them. Germline CDR1 is MNHEY and CDR2 is SVGEGT. The CDR3 DNA reads TGTGCCAGCAGTTACCTGGGACGGGAGAATTCACCCCTCCACTTT. It is translated as CASSYLGRENSPLHF.

This clone was counted a single time. This rearrangement joins TRBV10-3 to TRBJ2-5, with TRBD2 matching 9 bases. This CDR3 is built from 15 residues. Germline CDR1 is ENHRY and CDR2 is SYGVKD. V was pared by 3 bases and J by 2 bases, with 4 bases of the junction left unmatched. The CDR3 DNA is TGTGCCATCAGTGAAGCGGGGGGACCGCAAGAGACCCAGTACTTC. This translates into CAISEAGGPQETQYF.

This clone showed up just a few times. The chain couples TRBV28 to TRBJ1-5, with D maybe TRBD1 (6 bases). Germline V CDR1 and CDR2: MDHEN, SYDVKM. The germline V and J ends were trimmed by 2 bases and 7 bases, with 9 bases remaining between them. CDR3 size: 13 residues. CDR3 coding DNA: TGTGCCAGCAGTTTAGACAGGCAGCAGCCCCAGCATTTT. It translates to CASSLDRQQPQHF.

This clone has just one count. The chain employs TRBV5-1 and TRBJ1-2; a possible D gene is TRBD1 (5 bases). Trimming shortened V by 6 bases and J by 6 bases, and 18 bases separated the two germline ends. Germline V gene sequence: CDR1 SGHRS, CDR2 YFSETQ. The CDR3 contains 14 residues. Here the CDR3 DNA reads TGCGCCAGCACTTGGGGCACGGCCCAAGATGGCTACACCTTC. It translates to CASTWGTAQDGYTF.

The chain joins TRBV7-2 to TRBJ2-1; 10 bases are shared with TRBD1. J lost 4 bases, V lost 1 base, and 4 bases had no gene match. CDR3 length: 16 residues. Germline V lookup: CDR1 SGHTA, CDR2 FQGNSA. The CDR3: CASSLVGTGVYNEQFF. CDR3 coding DNA: TGTGCCAGCAGCTTAGTAGGGACAGGGGTTTACAATGAGCAGTTCTTC.

This chain links TRBV2 with TRBJ1-5; 9 positions match TRBD1. This CDR3 is 15 amino acids long. Unmatched junction bases numbered 8, after V lost 7 bases and J lost 4 bases. CDR1 and CDR2 from the germline V gene are SNHLY and FYNNEI. The CDR3 reads CASKQGAIGNQPQHF. The CDR3, as DNA: TGTGCCAGCAAACAGGGGGCAATAGGGAATCAGCCCCAGCATTTT. The full variable domain, with the rest looked up from reference TRBV2 and TRBJ1-5, is EPEVTQTPSHQVTQMGQEVILRCVPISNHLYFYWYRQILGQKVEFLVSFYNNEISEKSEIFDDQFSVERPDGSNFTLKIRSTKLEDSAMYFCASKQGAIGNQPQHFGDGTRLSIL.

This chain uses TRBV18 with TRBJ2-7; a possible D gene is TRBD1 (5 bases). Per germline, CDR1 KGHSH and CDR2 LQKENI. The CDR3 length is 14 residues. Trimming removed 4 bases at V and 0 bases at J, with 10 bases between. The CDR3: CASSLDSSSYEQYF. The CDR3, as DNA: TGTGCCAGCTCACTAGACAGTAGCTCCTACGAGCAGTACTTC.

The DNA for the CDR3 is TGTGCCAGCTCACCGTCGACGGGTGGAAAGTATGGCTACACCTTC. This encodes CASSPSTGGKYGYTF. The J gene is TRBJ1-2, the V gene TRBV18, with D uncertain. CDR1 KGHSH and CDR2 LQKENI come from the germline V gene. V lost 3 bases and J 5 bases, leaving 16 bases between the germline ends. The CDR3 spans 15 residues.

The chain recombines TRBV6-5 with TRBJ2-1, with D possibly being TRBD2 (6 bases). CDR1 and CDR2 from the germline V gene are MNHEY and SVGAGI. The CDR3 totals 15 residues. Trimming removed 10 bases from V and 5 bases from J, with 21 bases in between. The DNA of the CDR3 is TGTGCCACACTGGGTCGGGGAGGTTGGAACAATGAGCAGTTCTTC. Encoded protein: CATLGRGGWNNEQFF.

The chain carries TRBV7-2 and TRBJ2-5; TRBD1 might be the D (6 bases). Germline CDR1 reads SGHTA; CDR2 reads FQGNSA. The CDR3 loop spans 13 amino acids. V was clipped by 5 bases and J by 2 bases, with 9 bases between them. Here the CDR3 DNA reads TGTGCCAGCAGCCCGGACAGACAAGAGACCCAGTACTTC. Translation gives CASSPDRQETQYF.

This clone was found a few times. This chain connects TRBV15 to TRBJ2-7; D might be TRBD2 (5 bases). CDR1 and CDR2 (germline): LNHNV, YYDKDF (reference sequence). With 5 bases removed from V and 3 bases from J, the gap between germline ends came to 17 bases. The CDR3 is 15 amino acids. The chain's CDR3 is CATSAELAPNYEQYF. In nucleotides, the CDR3 is TGTGCCACCAGCGCGGAGCTAGCCCCAAACTACGAGCAGTACTTC.

The chain links TRBV20-1 to TRBJ2-2; D may be TRBD1 (5 bases). From germline, CDR1 is DFQATT and CDR2 SNEGSKA (reference sequence). Trimming cost V 3 bases and J 4 bases, with 9 bases left between them. The CDR3 runs 13 residues. The CDR3 nucleotides read TGCAGTGCTAGTATGACAGCCACCGGGGAGCTGTTTTTT. Protein: CSASMTATGELFF.

The chain joins TRBV10-3 to TRBJ1-1; D perhaps matches TRBD1 (6 bases). There are 13 residues in the CDR3. V lost 7 bases and J 3 bases, leaving 12 bases between the germline ends. Germline V gene lookup returns CDR1 ENHRY and CDR2 SYGVKD. The CDR3 nucleotides are TGTGCCATCAATTGGGACACCTACACTGAAGCTTTCTTT. Translation: CAINWDTYTEAFF.

This clone occurred once. The CDR3 loop reads CASSPPAAEAFF. CDR3 DNA: TGTGCCAGCAGCCCCCCAGCAGCTGAAGCTTTCTTT. This chain links TRBV9 with TRBJ1-1, with unresolved D. From germline, CDR1 is SGDLS and CDR2 YYNGEE. The CDR3 length is 12 residues. Trimming shortened V by 4 bases and J by 6 bases, and 10 bases separated the two germline ends.

This chain uses TRBV11-2 with TRBJ1-5; 9 bases line up with TRBD1. Germline CDR1 is SGHAT and CDR2 is FQNNGV. The CDR3 runs 14 residues. The J segment lost 6 bases and the V segment lost 8 bases, leaving 8 bases of the junction unmatched. In DNA form, the CDR3 reads TGTGCCAGCGCCCCGGGACAGGGTATTCAGCCCCAGCATTTT. Its protein product is CASAPGQGIQPQHF.

This chain joins TRBV28 and TRBJ1-2; D may be TRBD1 (6 bases). Germline values: CDR1 MDHEN, CDR2 SYDVKM. V was cut by 4 bases and J by 13 bases, with 22 bases left in between. The CDR3 sequence is 14 residues long. CDR3 sequence (DNA): TGTGCCAGCAGTTCCCCGGACAGCCTACTCATTTCCACCTTC. Translating it yields CASSSPDSLLISTF.

The CDR3 region has the DNA TGCGCCAGCAGCTTGGCGGGGGCCGGGACTGAAGCTTTCTTT. Amino acids: CASSLAGAGTEAFF. The V and J genes are TRBV5-1 and TRBJ1-1; D is possibly TRBD1 (6 bases). V shed 0 bases and J shed 5 bases, with 11 bases lying between them. The CDR3 extends over 14 amino acids. Germline V gene lookup returns CDR1 SGHRS and CDR2 YFSETQ.

The V and J genes are TRBV19 and TRBJ1-2; D unresolved. Germline lookup yields CDR1 LNHDA and CDR2 SQIVND (reference sequence). Trimming pared 0 bases from V and 2 bases from J, leaving 10 bases between. The CDR3 is made up of 15 amino acids. CDR3 bases: TGTGCCAGTAGTATAGATAACAGACCGAACTATGGCTACACCTTC. Its protein is CASSIDNRPNYGYTF.